These T cell receptor beta chains were read from a single sample in a study of T cell repertoires in cytomegalovirus infection. A single record per CDR3 protein comes from TCRdb applying MiXCR to the reads. The sample holds about 260,000 distinct CDR3 sequences; about an eighth are singletons and the top ten take 8.8%. The sample consisted of PBMCs. The receptors shown here come from a human donor in good health (CMV status not recorded). Some clones in this sample may be carry-over from other donors' samples. The CDR3 runs from the conserved cysteine through the conserved F or W. The D gene is left open where the match is weak. Expanded clones get a size class; other rows say once, few or many, or leave the size out.

clone size	D gene	J gene	V gene	CDR3 protein	CDR3 DNA
.	.	TRBJ1-2	TRBV2	CASQGTGGYTF	TGTGCCAGCCAGGGTACTGGGGGCTACACCTTC
.	TRBD1	TRBJ1-2	TRBV11-1	CASSLPPGQGNYGYTF	TGTGCCAGCAGCTTACCCCCGGGACAGGGGAACTATGGCTACACCTTC
few	TRBD2	TRBJ2-1	TRBV7-3	CASSASGLAGVNEQFF	TGTGCCAGCAGCGCGTCGGGACTAGCGGGAGTCAATGAGCAGTTCTTC
.	.	TRBJ1-1	TRBV6-1	CASSDRGAFF	TGTGCCAGCAGTGACCGAGGGGCTTTCTTT
.	.	TRBJ1-1	TRBV28	CASTPSTGTLNTEAFF	TGTGCCAGCACCCCATCAACCGGGACCTTGAACACTGAAGCTTTCTTT
few	TRBD2	TRBJ2-7	TRBV28	CASSLYLGLAGPRDYEQYF	TGTGCCAGCAGTCTCTACCTGGGACTAGCGGGTCCCAGGGACTACGAGCAGTACTTC
.	TRBD1	TRBJ1-2	TRBV27	CASSETGVVANYGYTF	TGTGCCAGCAGTGAAACAGGGGTGGTAGCTAACTATGGCTACACCTTC
few	TRBD1	TRBJ2-1	TRBV20-1	CSAPRRDRGDNEQFF	TGCAGTGCCCCACGTCGGGACAGGGGAGACAATGAGCAGTTCTTC
.	.	TRBJ2-7	TRBV20-1	CSAQVQDPYEQYF	TGCAGTGCTCAGGTCCAGGATCCCTACGAGCAGTACTTC
.	.	TRBJ2-7	TRBV5-1	CASKEDPYEQYF	TGCGCCAGCAAGGAGGACCCCTACGAGCAGTACTTC
.	.	TRBJ1-1	TRBV7-6	CASSLRRDAAEAFF	TGTGCCAGCAGCTTACGGCGGGACGCCGCTGAAGCTTTCTTT
many	.	TRBJ1-6	TRBV14	CASSQGVAPLHF	TGTGCCAGCAGCCAAGGGGTTGCACCCCTCCACTTT
few	.	TRBJ2-1	TRBV6-5	CASLSVAKEQFF	TGTGCCAGTTTGAGCGTCGCTAAGGAGCAGTTCTTC
few	.	TRBJ2-5	TRBV3-1	CASSQDRGTLPSETQYF	TGTGCCAGCAGCCAAGATCGCGGCACACTTCCATCAGAGACCCAGTACTTC
few	.	TRBJ1-1	TRBV29-1	CSVVPGGAGTEAFF	TGCAGCGTTGTCCCAGGCGGGGCGGGCACTGAAGCTTTCTTT
many	.	TRBJ2-3	TRBV6-1	CASSLQGAASTDTQYF	TGTGCCAGCAGCCTACAGGGCGCGGCTAGCACAGATACGCAGTATTTT
few	TRBD2	TRBJ2-7	TRBV2	CASSGGELADYEQYF	TGTGCCAGCAGTGGTGGGGAACTAGCGGACTACGAGCAGTACTTC
many	.	TRBJ1-5	TRBV2	CASSARADQPQHF	TGTGCCAGCAGTGCCAGGGCTGATCAGCCCCAGCATTTT
.	TRBD1	TRBJ2-1	TRBV29-1	CSVELGTGVHNEQFF	TGCAGCGTTGAATTAGGGACAGGGGTCCACAATGAGCAGTTCTTC
many	TRBD1	TRBJ2-7	TRBV6-1	CASSDRDRGREQYF	TGTGCCAGCAGTGACCGGGACAGGGGGCGCGAGCAGTACTTC
few	TRBD2	TRBJ2-1	TRBV20-1	CSATSGGAGSNEQFF	TGCAGTGCTACGAGCGGGGGCGCCGGATCCAATGAGCAGTTCTTC
few	.	TRBJ1-2	TRBV19	CASSAEGYGYTF	TGTGCCAGTAGTGCCGAAGGCTATGGCTACACCTTC
.	.	TRBJ2-1	TRBV20-1	CSANRDARRNERFF	TGCAGTGCTAACCGGGACGCTCGACGCAATGAGCGGTTCTTC